Listed below are T cell receptor beta chains from one sample, sequenced in a study of T cells in Graves' hyperthyroidism and ophthalmopathy. Each CDR3 protein is one row after TCRdb ran MiXCR on the multiplex PCR reads. Of around 350,000 distinct CDR3 sequences detected, around 25% appear once; the ten largest clones hold less than 75%. Specimen: blood. The receptors shown here come from a man over 45 with Graves' hyperthyroidism. CDR3s include the opening cysteine and the closing phenylalanine or tryptophan. Fields, in order: CDR3 length, clone size, D gene, V gene, J gene, CDR3 protein, CDR3 DNA. The D gene is left open where the match is weak. Expanded clones get a size class; other rows say once, few or many, or leave the size out.

16	NA	NA	TRBV5-1	TRBJ2-1	CASSLGPSGSYNEQFF	TGCGCCAGCAGCTTGGGCCCTTCGGGGTCCTACAATGAGCAGTTCTTC
13	few	NA	TRBV7-2	TRBJ1-1	CASSTRVRTEAFF	TGTGCCAGCAGCACCAGGGTGCGCACTGAAGCTTTCTTT
15	many	TRBD2	TRBV27	TRBJ2-7	CASSLFSSGSSEQYF	TGTGCCAGCAGTTTATTTTCTAGCGGGAGTTCCGAGCAGTACTTC
17	many	TRBD1	TRBV28	TRBJ1-2	CASSLRTGALGDYGYTF	TGTGCCAGCAGTTTACGGACAGGGGCCTTGGGAGACTATGGCTACACCTTC
14	few	NA	TRBV30	TRBJ2-1	CAWSNRVPYNEQFF	TGTGCCTGGAGTAACAGGGTCCCCTACAATGAGCAGTTCTTC
13	few	NA	TRBV6-1	TRBJ2-7	CASSDQSSAEQYF	TGTGCCAGCAGTGACCAGTCTAGTGCCGAGCAGTACTTC
15	NA	TRBD1	TRBV6-1	TRBJ1-1	CASSKGQGGGTEAFF	TGTGCCAGCAGCAAGGGACAGGGAGGTGGCACTGAAGCTTTCTTT
15	NA	TRBD1	TRBV2	TRBJ1-5	CASSGGQGSNQPQHF	TGTGCCAGCAGTGGGGGACAGGGAAGCAATCAGCCCCAGCATTTT
15	many	NA	TRBV18	TRBJ2-7	CASSPLPGNDYEQYF	TGTGCCAGCTCACCACTCCCAGGGAATGACTACGAGCAGTACTTC
15	few	NA	TRBV15	TRBJ1-2	CATSRDPPGIYGYTF	TGTGCCACCAGCAGAGATCCCCCCGGAATTTATGGCTACACCTTC
14	few	TRBD1	TRBV6-1	TRBJ1-3	CASSNRGEGNTIYF	TGTGCCAGCAGTAACAGGGGCGAAGGGAACACCATATATTTT
15	many	TRBD2	TRBV2	TRBJ2-7	CASSEQISGRYEQYF	TGTGCCAGCAGTGAACAGATTAGCGGGAGGTACGAGCAGTACTTC
15	few	NA	TRBV5-1	TRBJ2-7	CASSLEGGGGYEQYF	TGCGCCAGCAGCTTGGAGGGCGGAGGCGGGTACGAGCAGTACTTC
13	few	NA	TRBV27	TRBJ1-1	CASSWGTGQQAFF	TGTGCCAGCAGTTGGGGTACGGGGCAACAAGCTTTCTTT
16	NA	TRBD2	TRBV7-2	TRBJ2-7	CASSLLAGGLSNEQYF	TGTGCCAGCAGCCTCCTAGCGGGAGGCCTCTCCAACGAGCAGTACTTC
14	NA	NA	TRBV20-1	TRBJ1-5	CSARGDSYNQPQHF	TGCAGTGCTAGGGGAGACAGCTACAATCAGCCCCAGCATTTT
15	many	TRBD2	TRBV20-1	TRBJ2-5	CSARKVNSGKETQYF	TGCAGTGCTAGGAAGGTGAATAGCGGGAAAGAGACCCAGTACTTC
14	few	TRBD2	TRBV3-1	TRBJ2-7	CASGTSGRGYEQYF	TGTGCCAGCGGCACTAGCGGGAGGGGCTACGAGCAGTACTTC
15	few	TRBD2	TRBV20-1	TRBJ2-1	CSALLAGRVWNEQFF	TGCAGTGCCCTATTAGCGGGACGAGTATGGAATGAGCAGTTCTTC
15	NA	NA	TRBV11-1	TRBJ2-1	CASSPGPGSGYEQFF	TGTGCCAGCAGCCCTGGCCCCGGTAGTGGCTACGAGCAGTTCTTC
15	NA	NA	TRBV20-1	TRBJ2-3	CSARDPPGYTDTQYF	TGCAGTGCTAGAGATCCCCCAGGGTACACAGATACGCAGTATTTT
16	NA	TRBD1	TRBV19	TRBJ2-7	CASSHLRGQASYEQYF	TGTGCCAGTAGCCACCTACGGGGACAGGCCTCCTACGAGCAGTACTTC
14	few	NA	TRBV20-1	TRBJ2-5	CSARRQGLLETQYF	TGCAGTGCTCGCCGCCAGGGGTTGCTTGAGACCCAGTACTTC
16	few	TRBD1	TRBV12-3/TRBV12-4	TRBJ2-7	CASSRRADRVAYEQYF	TGTGCCAGCAGCCGAAGAGCTGACAGGGTTGCCTACGAGCAGTACTTC
13	once	NA	TRBV11-2	TRBJ2-5	CASSLRPRETQYF	TGTGCCAGCAGCCTTCGTCCACGAGAGACCCAGTACTTC
15	NA	NA	TRBV6-6	TRBJ1-2	CASSYSGAENNGYTF	TGTGCCAGCAGTTACTCCGGCGCAGAAAACAATGGCTACACCTTC
14	many	NA	TRBV2	TRBJ2-1	CASNEAASYNEQFF	TGTGCCAGCAATGAGGCGGCTTCCTACAATGAGCAGTTCTTC
12	NA	NA	TRBV29-1	TRBJ2-2	CSVFSTAGELFF	TGCAGCGTTTTCAGTACAGCCGGGGAGCTGTTTTTT
16	NA	NA	TRBV4-1	TRBJ2-7	CASSQDTVLAALEQYF	TGCGCCAGCAGCCAGGATACGGTCTTGGCCGCTCTCGAGCAGTACTTC
12	NA	TRBD2	TRBV5-4	TRBJ2-7	CASGGGLYEQYF	TGTGCCAGCGGGGGGGGACTCTACGAGCAGTACTTC
14	NA	NA	TRBV28	TRBJ2-1	CASSLTSSHNEQFF	TGTGCCAGCAGTTTGACATCCTCCCACAATGAGCAGTTCTTC
13	NA	NA	TRBV11-3	TRBJ2-1	CASSLAPVGEQFF	TGTGCCAGCAGCTTAGCACCCGTCGGTGAGCAGTTCTTC
15	few	TRBD2	TRBV10-2	TRBJ2-1	CASSRALAGGNEQFF	TGCGCCAGCAGTAGGGCCCTAGCGGGAGGGAATGAGCAGTTCTTC
13	NA	NA	TRBV4-1	TRBJ1-6	CASSQERDQPLHF	TGCGCCAGCAGCCAGGAACGAGACCAGCCCCTCCACTTT
13	NA	NA	TRBV27	TRBJ2-3	CASSLSMGDTQYF	TGTGCCAGCAGTTTATCAATGGGGGATACGCAGTATTTT
13	many	NA	TRBV10-3	TRBJ2-5	CAISRGAGETQYF	TGTGCCATCAGTAGAGGGGCTGGAGAGACCCAGTACTTC
14	few	TRBD1	TRBV29-1	TRBJ2-7	CSVRLVTGSYEQYF	TGCAGCGTACGATTGGTGACAGGGTCCTACGAGCAGTACTTC
17	few	TRBD2	TRBV28	TRBJ2-1	CASSRLAGGRVYNEQFF	TGTGCCAGCAGTCGGCTAGCGGGAGGAAGGGTATACAATGAGCAGTTCTTC
16	many	TRBD2	TRBV24-1	TRBJ2-1	CATSDPLAGAVNEQFF	TGTGCCACCAGTGACCCCCTAGCGGGAGCCGTCAATGAGCAGTTCTTC